This T cell receptor (beta chain) was captured by sequencing in a study of cytomegalovirus exposure and HLA in healthy donors. The CDR3 is 16 amino acids. V shed 0 bases and J 4 bases; nucleotides not matched to a gene: 8. Germline CDR1 is MNHEY and CDR2 is SMNVEV (reference sequence). Both 60 Vbeta primers and 13 Jbeta primers went into the PCR. Only in-frame clones appear in the TCRdb table, and some are missing; sequencing was by immunoSEQ multiplex PCR. The sample includes 120,000 or so clones, around 65% of them seen just once. The source of this sequence is a young man in good health and CMV-seronegative. V and J are TRBV27 and TRBJ1-2; 7 bases line up with TRBD1. Sequences were obtained from PBMCs. The CDR3 nucleotides read TGTGCCAGCAGTTTATCGAGACCCCCAGGGGGCTATGGCTACACCTTC. Its protein product is CASSLSRPPGGYGYTF.